Listed here are 23 T cell receptor beta chains from one sample, sequenced in a study of T cells after posttransplantation cyclophosphamide. A marrow graft followed busulfan-fludarabine conditioning, with cyclophosphamide on days +3 and +4. Generated by immunoSEQ multiplex PCR, the TCRdb table keeps only in-frame clones and is missing some. Recorded here are 20,000 to 25,000 clones, none singletons. The sample was PBMCs, taken after allogeneic stem cell transplant with posttransplant cyclophosphamide. Receptor source: a male patient younger than 35 who received an allogeneic stem cell transplant from a related donor, was CMV-positive, and had no GVHD. Some T cells may be supplied by the graft donor.

This clone came up many times. This sequence joins TRBV19 and TRBJ1-4; D gene uncertain. V was cut by 2 bases and J by 7 bases, with 14 bases left in between. Germline CDR1 is LNHDA and CDR2 is SQIVND (reference sequence). This CDR3 has 15 residues. The CDR3 protein is CASSILGKGSEKLFF. For the CDR3, the DNA is TGTGCCAGTAGTATACTCGGGAAAGGGAGTGAAAAACTGTTTTTT.

In its sample, this clone was seen many times. The chain joins TRBV28 to TRBJ2-7; TRBD1 agrees at 9 bases. Looked up from germline, CDR1 is MDHEN and CDR2 is SYDVKM. With 6 bases clipped from V and 3 bases from J, the junction kept 9 bases outside the gene matches. The CDR3 totals 15 residues. In DNA form, the CDR3 reads TGTGCCAGCAGGGATGGGACAGGGCCTTACTACGAGCAGTACTTC. It specifies CASRDGTGPYYEQYF.

Ten or more counts support this clone. This rearrangement joins TRBV28 to TRBJ1-5; no firm D call. The CDR3 is 14 residues long. Trimming pared 8 bases from V and 0 bases from J, leaving 11 bases between. Germline V gene data show CDR1 as MDHEN and CDR2 as SYDVKM. Here the CDR3 DNA reads TGTGCCAGCCGTGCGGCGGATAGCAATCAGCCCCAGCATTTT. Translated, it gives CASRAADSNQPQHF.

This clone was observed many times. The chain couples TRBV6-6 to TRBJ1-1, with D uncertain. Germline V CDR1 and CDR2: MNHNY, SVGAGI (reference sequence). CDR3 length: 12 amino acids. V was pared by 2 bases and J by 6 bases, with 7 bases between. CDR3 amino acids: CASSYRSAEAFF. The CDR3 DNA is TGTGCCAGCAGTTACCGTTCGGCTGAAGCTTTCTTT.

This clone was counted ten times or more. The CDR3 nucleotides read TGTGCCAGCAGCAAGGGACTAGCAAACAATGAGCAGTTCTTC. Its translation: CASSKGLANNEQFF. The V call is TRBV21-1, the J call TRBJ2-1; the table gives TRBD2 as D, unverified against the DNA. TRBV21-1 is a listed pseudogene. The CDR3 covers 14 residues.

This clone appeared many times. V usage is TRBV19 and J usage is TRBJ2-1; possibly TRBD2 for D (6 bases). CDR1 is LNHDA, CDR2 SQIVND, per germline (reference sequence). V lost 10 bases and J 4 bases, leaving 14 bases between the germline ends. The CDR3 extends over 13 amino acids. In DNA form, the CDR3 reads TGTGCCACCGGAGCGGGCCCATACAATGAGCAGTTCTTC. This encodes CATGAGPYNEQFF.

This clone appeared many times. The chain employs TRBV28 and TRBJ2-7; no clear D gene. The V gene lost 6 bases and the J gene lost 2 bases, with 11 bases spanning the gap. The CDR3 loop spans 13 amino acids. Germline V lookup: CDR1 MDHEN, CDR2 SYDVKM. CDR3 nucleotides: TGTGCCAGCAGGCTGACAACCGCCTACGAGCAGTACTTC. It encodes CASRLTTAYEQYF.

Ten or more counts support this clone. This chain uses TRBV6-6 with TRBJ2-1; a weak D match, TRBD2 (6 bases). CDR1 and CDR2 from the germline V gene are MNHNY and SVGAGI (reference sequence). The CDR3 has 16 residues. The V gene lost 5 bases and the J gene lost 7 bases, with 21 bases spanning the gap. The CDR3 DNA reads TGTGCCAGCAGTCCCTGGGAGGAACCCTCCCCTAATGAGCAGTTCTTC. Translating it yields CASSPWEEPSPNEQFF.

Many counts were recorded for this clone. The chain has TRBV29-1 and TRBJ1-1, with TRBD1 matching over 10 bases. CDR1 and CDR2 (germline): SQVTM, ANQGSEA. V lost 6 bases to trimming and J lost 11 bases; unmatched junction nucleotides: 12. The CDR3 contains 13 residues. This CDR3 reads CSVRTGGRGGAFF. CDR3 nucleotides: TGCAGCGTGAGGACAGGGGGACGAGGTGGGGCTTTCTTT.

This clone was detected many times. The chain combines TRBV27 with TRBJ2-6; maybe TRBD2 (6 bases). V was pared by 0 bases and J by 1 base, with 10 bases between. The CDR3 runs 17 residues. Germline CDR1 and CDR2: MNHEY and SMNVEV (reference sequence). The CDR3, as DNA: TGTGCCAGCAGTTTATCATTGGAGGGGTCTGGGGCCAACGTCCTGACTTTC. Amino acid sequence: CASSLSLEGSGANVLTF. Variable domain in full (rest from reference TRBV27 and TRBJ2-6): EAQVTQNPRYLITVTGKKLTVTCSQNMNHEYMSWYRQDPGLGLRQIYYSMNVEVTDKGDVPEGYKVSRKEKRNFPLILESPSPNQTSLYFCASSLSLEGSGANVLTFGAGSRLTVL.

This clone was seen repeatedly, ten times or more. The V call is TRBV19, the J call TRBJ2-7, with D perhaps TRBD1 (5 bases). This CDR3 is 19 amino acids long. CDR1 is LNHDA and CDR2 is SQIVND in the germline V gene (reference sequence). The V end lost 6 bases, the J end lost 1 base, and 28 bases lay between the germline ends. DNA of the CDR3: TGTGCCAGTAGCACGAAGTCGACAGCCTCGCGCCGAACGTCCTACGAGCAGTACTTC. This codes for CASSTKSTASRRTSYEQYF.

This clone appeared many times. The chain links TRBV28 to TRBJ2-5, with 11 nucleotides matching TRBD2. The junction had 1 base not matched to a gene; V was cut back by 7 bases and J by 3 bases. The CDR3 loop spans 13 amino acids. Germline V gene lookup returns CDR1 MDHEN and CDR2 SYDVKM. The CDR3 protein is CASTTSGKETQYF. The CDR3 nucleotides are TGTGCCAGCACGACTAGCGGGAAAGAGACCCAGTACTTC.

This clone was counted at least ten times. This chain uses TRBV5-4 with TRBJ2-3; 11 bases line up with TRBD2. With V trimmed by 5 bases and J by 5 bases, 10 bases remained unmatched. Germline CDR1 is SGHNT and CDR2 is YYREEE (reference sequence). This CDR3 comprises 16 residues. DNA of the CDR3: TGTGCCAGCAGTCGCATTAGCGGGAGGGCTGGAGATACGCAGTATTTT. It encodes CASSRISGRAGDTQYF.

This clone was found many times. This chain connects TRBV6-5 to TRBJ2-1; D is unclear. Germline V gene data show CDR1 as MNHEY and CDR2 as SVGAGI. CDR3 length: 15 amino acids. Deletions cut 5 bases from V and 0 bases from J, with 11 bases between. In DNA form, the CDR3 reads TGTGCCAGCAGTCCATATCTAAGCTCCTACAATGAGCAGTTCTTC. Its protein is CASSPYLSSYNEQFF.

This clone was counted at least ten times. V and J are TRBV25-1 and TRBJ1-2; weak D call: TRBD1 (5 bases). This CDR3 has 13 amino acids. Germline assignment: CDR1 MGHDK and CDR2 SYGVNS. V was pared by 4 bases and J by 2 bases, with 8 bases between. CDR3 protein: CASSVGGNYGYTF. The CDR3 DNA reads as TGTGCCAGCAGTGTCGGGGGGAACTATGGCTACACCTTC.

This clone appeared many times. The V gene is TRBV19, the J gene TRBJ1-1; no definite D call. V lost 3 bases and J lost 4, with 9 bases in between. Germline V gene sequence: CDR1 LNHDA, CDR2 SQIVND (reference sequence). The CDR3 is 13 amino acids. The CDR3 DNA reads as TGTGCCAGTAGTATTCCCCGGGTCACTGAAGCTTTCTTT. As protein: CASSIPRVTEAFF.

This clone has a count of ten or more. The gene calls are TRBV11-2 and TRBJ2-7, with 8 bases fitting TRBD2. The V gene's germline CDR1 is SGHAT and CDR2 FQNNGV. V gave up 7 bases and J gave up 4 bases; unmatched junction bases: 18. The CDR3 runs to 17 residues. CDR3 amino acids: CASTPTVGEASGYEQYF. CDR3 in DNA: TGTGCCAGCACCCCCACGGTAGGGGAGGCTAGCGGGTACGAGCAGTACTTC. The whole variable domain, remainder taken from reference TRBV11-2 and TRBJ2-7, is EAGVAQSPRYKIIEKRQSVAFWCNPISGHATLYWYQQILGQGPKLLIQFQNNGVVDDSQLPKDRFSAERLKGVDSTLKIQPAKLEDSAVYLCASTPTVGEASGYEQYFGPGTRLTVT.

This clone was seen repeatedly, ten times or more. This chain uses TRBV30 with TRBJ2-1, with 11 bases fitting TRBD2. V lost 4 bases to trimming and J lost 5 bases; unmatched junction nucleotides: 7. The CDR3 sequence is 15 residues long. Per germline, CDR1 GTSNPN and CDR2 SVGIG (reference sequence). The CDR3 region is CAWNWASGGNNEQFF. The CDR3 DNA sequence: TGTGCCTGGAATTGGGCTAGCGGGGGGAACAATGAGCAGTTCTTC.

This clone was seen many times. The gene calls are TRBV19 and TRBJ1-5; TRBD1 might be the D (5 bases). In germline, CDR1 is LNHDA, CDR2 SQIVND (reference sequence). Trimming cost V 6 bases and J 2 bases, with 11 bases left between them. The CDR3 is made up of 14 amino acids. The CDR3 protein is CASRTRGGNQPQHF. CDR3 nucleotide sequence: TGTGCCAGTAGAACAAGGGGTGGCAATCAGCCCCAGCATTTT.

This clone was seen at least ten times. This rearrangement joins TRBV7-2 to TRBJ2-7, with D unclear. The CDR3 sequence is 14 residues long. Trimming stripped 0 bases from V and 4 bases from J, with 10 bases between. Germline lookup yields CDR1 SGHTA and CDR2 FQGNSA. The CDR3 nucleotides read TGTGCCAGCAGCTTAGCGCCCTCCGCGTACGAGCAGTACTTC. Its protein product is CASSLAPSAYEQYF. Together with reference TRBV7-2 and TRBJ2-7, the CDR3 gives the full variable domain: GAGVSQSPSNKVTEKGKDVELRCDPISGHTALYWYRQSLGQGLEFLIYFQGNSAPDKSGLPSDRFSAERTGGSVSTLTIQRTQQEDSAVYLCASSLAPSAYEQYFGPGTRLTVT.

This clone was seen repeatedly, ten times or more. This sequence joins TRBV7-3 and TRBJ1-1; D might be TRBD1 (5 bases). Looked up from germline, CDR1 is SGHTA and CDR2 is FQGTGA. This CDR3 is built from 13 residues. The ends were cut back, 7 bases at V and 1 base at J, with 10 bases in the middle. For the CDR3, the DNA is TGTGCCAGCAACGGCGGGGGGAACACTGAAGCTTTCTTT. Translation gives CASNGGGNTEAFF.

This clone was picked up many times. The chain employs TRBV7-3 and TRBJ2-2, with 9 bases matching TRBD1. The germline V gene encodes CDR1 SGHTA and CDR2 FQGTGA. Losses at the gene ends were 1 base for V and 5 bases for J; bases not matched to a gene: 5. The CDR3 has 16 residues. In nucleotides, the CDR3 is TGTGCCAGCAGCTTAAGAGGACAGGGGAAGACCGGGGAGCTGTTTTTT. Encoded protein: CASSLRGQGKTGELFF. The full variable domain, in which reference TRBV7-3 and TRBJ2-2 provide the parts outside the CDR3, is GAGVSQTPSNKVTEKGKYVELRCDPISGHTALYWYRQSLGQGPEFLIYFQGTGAADDSGLPNDRFFAVRPEGSVSTLKIQRTERGDSAVYLCASSLRGQGKTGELFFGEGSRLTVL.

At least ten counts were recorded for this clone. The chain links TRBV4-1 to TRBJ2-7; a possible D gene is TRBD2 (7 bases). Trimming shortened V by 4 bases and J by 2 bases, and 21 bases separated the two germline ends. Germline lookup yields CDR1 MGHRA and CDR2 YSYEKL. The CDR3 consists of 17 residues. The CDR3 sequence is CASSPPPGGGGPYEQYF. CDR3 in DNA: TGCGCCAGCAGCCCCCCCCCGGGGGGCGGCGGGCCCTACGAGCAGTACTTC.